The clone carrying this T cell receptor (beta chain) registers medium-sized (0.01 to 0.1%) by frequency. No antigen is known for it. All TRB cDNA libraries came from 5' RACE performed with UMI labels. With the 5' RACE reads reprocessed, TCRdb shows one record per CDR3 protein and no DNA. This sample contains about 3,100 distinct CDR3 sequences. Phenotypically, naive CD8+ T cells corresponded to CD45RO-CCR7+CD27+CD95-. The data originate from a study of CXCR3-negative and CXCR3-positive naive CD8 T cells. The germline CDR1 and CDR2 sequences are SGDLS and YYNGEE. The CDR3 is made up of 14 amino acids. Study results and limitations: Hydrophobicity of TRB CDR3s was greater in CXCR3-positive naive cells than in CXCR3-negative naive cells. Memory CD8+ cells showed much lower diversity, while both naive subsets displayed comparably high diversity. Researchers reported similar TRBV-TRBJ usage in naive CXCR3-negative and CXCR3-positive cells, though memory differed.

The chain is built from TRBV9 and TRBJ1-1; the TRBD1 assignment by TCRdb is unverifiable without DNA. Source material: naive CXCR3+ CD8+ T cells from blood. Indicated subset: CD45RO-CCR7+CD27+CD95- naive CD8+ T cells expressing CXCR3 (TNR3+). The sequence derives from a human donor in good health. Some clones in this sample may be carry-over from other donors' samples. The CDR3 is CASSRTGGNTEAFF. Full variable domain (rest looked up from reference TRBV9 and TRBJ1-1): DSGVTQTPKHLITATGQRVTLRCSPRSGDLSVYWYQQSLDQGLQFLIQYYNGEERAKGNILERFSAQQFPDLHSELNLSSLELGDSALYFCASSRTGGNTEAFFGQGTRLTVV.